The next 22 T cell receptor beta chains were all read from a single sample in a study of shared clonotypes between healthy human individuals. The table came from immunoSEQ multiplex PCR; TCRdb's copy has only in-frame clones and leaves some out. The sample shows more than 2 million clones, around 95% of them seen only once. Sequencing was performed on naive CD4+ T cells sorted from blood. The subset denotes: CD45RA+ positively selected. These receptors came from a man aged 18 to 30 in good health.

Details on this clone: Other DNA variants within this sample encode the same CDR3. The V gene is TRBV5-1, the J gene TRBJ1-1, with D tentatively TRBD1 (6 bases). The CDR3 loop spans 15 amino acids. Trimming cost V 4 bases and J 2 bases, with 15 bases left between them. Looked up from germline, CDR1 is SGHRS and CDR2 is YFSETQ. The CDR3 region has the DNA TGCGCCAGCAGCCTACAGGGACCCCCCAACACTGAAGCTTTCTTT. This gives the protein CASSLQGPPNTEAFF. Drawing the rest from reference TRBV5-1 and TRBJ1-1, the complete variable domain is KAGVTQTPRYLIKTRGQQVTLSCSPISGHRSVSWYQQTPGQGLQFLFEYFSETQRNKGNFPGRFSGRQFSNSRSEMNVSTLELGDSALYLCASSLQGPPNTEAFFGQGTRLTVV.

This sequence joins TRBV4-1 and TRBJ1-4, with 9 bases fitting TRBD1. V was pared by 3 bases and J by 6 bases, with 2 bases of the junction left unmatched. Germline loops: CDR1 MGHRA, CDR2 YSYEKL. The CDR3 is made up of 14 amino acids. CDR3 sequence reads: CASSHRQGDEKLFF. CDR3 DNA: TGCGCCAGCAGCCATAGACAGGGGGATGAAAAACTGTTTTTT.

This clone was detected only once. The J gene is TRBJ1-5, the V gene TRBV18; D is undetermined. V was cut by 3 bases and J by 4 bases, with 13 bases left in between. Germline V gives CDR1 KGHSH, CDR2 LQKENI. There are 15 residues in the CDR3. The CDR3 here is CASSPGRPLNQPQHF. The CDR3 region has the DNA TGTGCCAGCTCACCCGGAAGGCCACTAAATCAGCCCCAGCATTTT.

As regards this clone: The germline gene is not matched at one end of the junction; a read error may be the cause. The chain links TRBV7-7 to TRBJ2-5, with 13 bases identical to TRBD2. The CDR3 loop spans 17 amino acids. CDR1 SSHAT and CDR2 FNYEAQ come from the germline V gene (reference sequence). The CDR3 sequence: CASSTSTSGGGKETQYF. The DNA of the CDR3 is TGTGCTAGCAGCACCAGTACTAGCGGGGGGGGAAAAGAGACCCAGTACTTC.

On this clone itself: Other DNA sequences from this sample encode an identical CDR3 as well. This chain connects TRBV7-2 to TRBJ2-7; D may be TRBD2 (7 bases). CDR3 length: 13 amino acids. V gave up 4 bases and J gave up 2 bases, with 9 bases separating them. CDR1 is SGHTA, CDR2 FQGNSA, per germline. The CDR3 region is CASSSGGPYEQYF. CDR3 nucleotide sequence: TGTGCCAGCAGCTCGGGGGGCCCCTACGAGCAGTACTTC.

The chain recombines TRBV6-5 with TRBJ2-5, with TRBD1 identical over 7 bases. The CDR3 has 12 residues. V shed 7 bases and J 4 bases; nucleotides not matched to a gene: 3. Looked up from germline, CDR1 is MNHEY and CDR2 is SVGAGI. The CDR3, as DNA: TGTGCCAGCAAGGGGGCCCGAGAGACCCAGTACTTC. It yields the protein CASKGARETQYF.

Note on this clone: The sample has other DNA sequences that encode this CDR3 too. The chain couples TRBV7-9 to TRBJ2-5, with unresolved D. Germline V gives CDR1 SEHNR, CDR2 FQNEAQ (reference sequence). The CDR3 loop spans 12 amino acids. V lost 2 bases, J lost 5 bases, and 6 bases lay in between. The CDR3 DNA sequence: TGTGCCAGCAGCTTAAAGGGCGAGACCCAGTACTTC. Translated, it gives CASSLKGETQYF.

On this clone itself: The same CDR3 also results from other DNA sequences found in this sample. The gene calls are TRBV18 and TRBJ2-5, with a weak D call TRBD1 (5 bases). This CDR3 is built from 13 residues. The V gene lost 5 bases and the J gene lost 1 base, with 8 bases spanning the gap. CDR1 is KGHSH and CDR2 is LQKENI in the germline V gene. The DNA of the CDR3 is TGTGCCAGCTCAAGGGGCACCCAAGAGACCCAGTACTTC. Translation gives CASSRGTQETQYF.

This rearrangement joins TRBV5-4 to TRBJ2-7; D possibly corresponds to TRBD2 (5 bases). V lost 1 base, J lost 9 bases, and 14 bases lay in between. Germline CDR1 reads SGHNT; CDR2 reads YYREEE (reference sequence). The CDR3 has 13 residues. The CDR3 bases are TGTGCCAGCAGCTTGACGGGGTCTCCAGGGCAGTACTTC. Translation: CASSLTGSPGQYF.

J is TRBJ2-7 and V is TRBV19, with D unresolved. V lost 6 bases and J lost 5, with 14 bases in between. Germline V gene data show CDR1 as LNHDA and CDR2 as SQIVND (reference sequence). The CDR3 runs to 13 residues. The CDR3 is CASSDTSWDEQYF. The CDR3 DNA reads as TGTGCCAGTAGCGACACATCGTGGGACGAGCAGTACTTC.

This CDR3 reads CASSKFPSTSGRGETQYF. The CDR3 DNA reads as TGCGCCAGCAGCAAGTTCCCCTCGACTAGCGGGAGAGGAGAGACCCAGTACTTC. The chain uses TRBV5-1 and TRBJ2-5; 12 bases are a match to TRBD2. The germline V gene encodes CDR1 SGHRS and CDR2 YFSETQ. V lost 4 bases, J lost 4 bases, and 14 bases stayed unmatched. The CDR3 has 18 residues.

This CDR3 reads CASSLRQTYEQYF. CDR3 DNA: TGTGCCAGCAGTTTGAGGCAGACCTACGAGCAGTACTTC. The chain carries TRBV6-6 and TRBJ2-7; D is unresolved. Germline CDR1 and CDR2: MNHNY and SVGAGI (reference sequence). This CDR3 has 13 residues. V was shortened by 4 bases and J by 2 bases, with 9 bases between the two germline ends.

The rearrangement joins TRBV28 to TRBJ1-1; a possible D gene is TRBD1 (5 bases). The CDR3 contains 14 residues. Trimming pared 5 bases from V and 2 bases from J, leaving 12 bases between. The germline V gene encodes CDR1 MDHEN and CDR2 SYDVKM. The CDR3 loop is CASSAPGFNTEAFF. The CDR3, as DNA: TGTGCCAGCAGTGCTCCAGGGTTTAACACTGAAGCTTTCTTT. The whole variable domain, remainder taken from reference TRBV28 and TRBJ1-1, is DVKVTQSSRYLVKRTGEKVFLECVQDMDHENMFWYRQDPGLGLRLIYFSYDVKMKEKGDIPEGYSVSREKKERFSLILESASTNQTSMYLCASSAPGFNTEAFFGQGTRLTVV.

In DNA form, the CDR3 reads TGTGCCAGCAGCCCCGGTTTAGGCGGGGAGCTGTTTTTT. This gives the protein CASSPGLGGELFF. This chain uses TRBV7-2 with TRBJ2-2; no firm D call. The CDR3 has 13 amino acids. V was trimmed by 5 bases and J by 7 bases, leaving 11 bases between them. CDR1 and CDR2 (germline): SGHTA, FQGNSA.

The rearrangement joins TRBV11-2 to TRBJ2-7; 7 bases align to TRBD2. The CDR3 extends over 15 amino acids. From germline, CDR1 is SGHAT and CDR2 FQNNGV. V gave up 6 bases and J gave up 1 base; unmatched junction bases: 9. CDR3 DNA sequence: TGTGCCAGCAGTCCACACTTAGCGGGTTCCTACGAGCAGTACTTC. It encodes CASSPHLAGSYEQYF.

The chain links TRBV10-3 to TRBJ1-2, with D possibly being TRBD1 (5 bases). Per the germline V gene, CDR1 is ENHRY and CDR2 is SYGVKD. V shed 3 bases and J shed 6 bases, with 20 bases lying between them. The CDR3 is 16 residues long. In DNA, the CDR3 is TGTGCCATCAGTGACCCAACCGGGGGAGTAGGGCATGGCTACACCTTC. It translates to CAISDPTGGVGHGYTF.

The rearrangement joins TRBV19 to TRBJ1-5, with D possibly matching TRBD1 (5 bases). Trimming stripped 8 bases from V and 4 bases from J, with 21 bases between. CDR1 LNHDA and CDR2 SQIVND come from the germline V gene (reference sequence). CDR3 length equals 16 residues. The CDR3 nucleotides are TGTGCCAGTCGGGGGATACGGACGGGGACGAATCAGCCCCAGCATTTT. This sequence encodes CASRGIRTGTNQPQHF.

As to this clone: Since a much larger clone is just one base distant, this may be a read error. This chain joins TRBV19 and TRBJ2-5; D remains unclear. Trimming took off 1 base at V and 4 bases at J, with 1 base between the two ends. The CDR3 extends over 11 amino acids. Germline values: CDR1 LNHDA, CDR2 SQIVND (reference sequence). CDR3 region: CASSIVETQYF. The CDR3 coding sequence is TGTGCCAGTAGTATAGTAGAGACCCAGTACTTC. The full variable domain, completed using reference TRBV19 and TRBJ2-5, is DGGITQSPKYLFRKEGQNVTLSCEQNLNHDAMYWYRQDPGQGLRLIYYSQIVNDFQKGDIAEGYSVSREKKESFPLTVTSAQKNPTAFYLCASSIVETQYFGPGTRLLVL.

This rearrangement joins TRBV7-8 to TRBJ2-4, with D hard to call. Looked up from germline, CDR1 is SGHVS and CDR2 is FQNEAQ. Trimming took off 1 base at V and 6 bases at J, with 13 bases between the two ends. The CDR3 length is 15 residues. CDR3 in DNA: TGTGCCAGCAGCTTAGGGCAGCATCTATTAAACATTCAGTACTTC. Encoded protein: CASSLGQHLLNIQYF.

The gene calls are TRBV6-6 and TRBJ2-7; D may be TRBD2 (6 bases). Germline V gives CDR1 MNHNY, CDR2 SVGAGI (reference sequence). CDR3 size: 13 residues. V was shortened by 4 bases and J by 4 bases, with 11 bases between the two germline ends. CDR3 in DNA: TGTGCCAGCAGTTCCCCAGCGGGTTACGAGCAGTACTTC. It specifies CASSSPAGYEQYF.

The chain couples TRBV7-8 to TRBJ2-7; D gene unclear. This CDR3 spans 13 amino acids. The ends were cut back, 1 base at V and 5 bases at J, with 9 bases in the middle. CDR1 and CDR2 (germline): SGHVS, FQNEAQ. In DNA form, the CDR3 reads TGTGCCAGCAGCTTAGTCGCCCGGGACGAGCAGTACTTC. This sequence encodes CASSLVARDEQYF.

The chain is built from TRBV9 and TRBJ2-7; D is perhaps TRBD1 or TRBD2 (5 bases each). V dropped 0 bases and J dropped 2 bases, with 12 bases sitting between them. Germline V gene data show CDR1 as SGDLS and CDR2 as YYNGEE. The CDR3 is made up of 15 amino acids. CDR3 in amino acids: CASSVGDGEAYEQYF. For the CDR3, the DNA is TGTGCCAGCAGCGTAGGGGACGGGGAAGCCTACGAGCAGTACTTC.